Below, one TCR beta chain is given with its context. Its antigen is as yet unknown. The record originates from a study of cytomegalovirus exposure and HLA in healthy donors. TCRdb keeps only in-frame clones here, not all; method: immunoSEQ multiplex PCR. The profile shows around 240,000 clones, roughly 89% of them singletons. General study points: Confirmation was obtained in vitro that a few CMV-associated chains are specific for CMV antigens. Investigators reported 164 TCR beta chains as tied to cytomegalovirus.

Donors were drawn from the approximately 110-subject validation cohort, separate from the approximately 670-subject first cohort. The trim removed 5 bases at V and 4 bases at J, leaving 11 bases unmatched. Germline CDR1 is LNHDA and CDR2 is SQIVND (reference sequence). The CDR3 has 16 amino acids. The sequenced sample consisted of PBMCs. This sequence was found in a woman between 18 and 29 years old in good health and CMV-seronegative. This chain joins TRBV19 and TRBJ1-1; 9 nucleotides match TRBD1. For the CDR3, the DNA is TGTGCCAGTAGTGCCCGGGACAGGGTTACTCTCACTGAAGCTTTCTTT. Translating gives CASSARDRVTLTEAFF.